These 30 T cell receptor beta chains came from one sample sequenced in a study of shared clonotypes between healthy human individuals. It was CD45RO-negative cells, positively selected for CCR7, that made up naive CD8 cells, with terminally differentiated effector memory CD45RA+ cells excluded. Sequenced by immunoSEQ multiplex PCR; TCRdb stores in-frame clones only, minus some. This table has about 800,000 clones, 90% to 97% appearing once. Sample: naive CD8+ T cells sorted from blood. Receptors originate from a man in his thirties or forties in good health.

The genes are TRBV19 and TRBJ2-7, with unresolved D. Germline values: CDR1 LNHDA, CDR2 SQIVND (reference sequence). There are 13 residues in the CDR3. Trimming left V 5 bases short and J 5 bases short, with 13 bases between. CDR3 nucleotides: TGTGCCAGTAGTCCTAACCCCCCCCACGAGCAGTACTTC. This sequence encodes CASSPNPPHEQYF.

V usage is TRBV4-1 and J usage is TRBJ1-5, with 7 positions matching TRBD1. V was clipped by 4 bases and J by 0 bases; unmatched bases: 12. Germline V lookup: CDR1 MGHRA, CDR2 YSYEKL. The CDR3 sequence is 18 residues long. The CDR3 DNA is TGCGCCAGCAGCCCCCTGGGAACACAGGGGTATAGCAATCAGCCCCAGCATTTT. It encodes CASSPLGTQGYSNQPQHF.

Regarding this clone: The sample has other DNA sequences that encode this CDR3 too. The genes are TRBV11-2 and TRBJ2-3, with D possibly TRBD2 on 6 matching bases. V dropped 3 bases and J dropped 2 bases, with 9 bases sitting between them. This CDR3 contains 14 residues. From germline, CDR1 is SGHAT and CDR2 FQNNGV. CDR3 coding DNA: TGTGCCAGCAGCTTGGCTAGCGCCACAGATACGCAGTATTTT. Translated, it gives CASSLASATDTQYF.

V gene TRBV9 combines with J gene TRBJ2-5; weak D call: TRBD2 (6 bases). Germline CDR1 and CDR2: SGDLS and YYNGEE. The V gene lost 0 bases and the J gene lost 2 bases, with 17 bases spanning the gap. The CDR3 length is 17 residues. In DNA form, the CDR3 reads TGTGCCAGCAGCGTAGACGACTTCGGGGGATTACAAGAGACCCAGTACTTC. It specifies CASSVDDFGGLQETQYF.

This chain joins TRBV10-3 and TRBJ1-1; 8 nucleotides agree with TRBD1. This CDR3 has 15 residues. V gave up 3 bases and J gave up 0 bases; unmatched junction bases: 3. Germline V lookup: CDR1 ENHRY, CDR2 SYGVKD. The CDR3 DNA is TGTGCCATCAGTGACAGGGGGCAAATGAACACTGAAGCTTTCTTT. Translating it yields CAISDRGQMNTEAFF.

V and J are TRBV16 and TRBJ1-5; D perhaps matches TRBD1 (5 bases). CDR1 is KGHSY, CDR2 FQNENV, per germline. V was trimmed by 2 bases and J by 6 bases, leaving 11 bases between them. This CDR3 is 14 amino acids long. The DNA of the CDR3 is TGTGCCAGCAGCCAAACGGGGAGGGGTCAGCCCCAGCATTTT. It encodes CASSQTGRGQPQHF.

As concerns this clone: The junction shows a germline mismatch at one end, possibly a read error. The V call is TRBV6-5, the J call TRBJ2-1, with D unresolved. The V gene's germline CDR1 is MNHEY and CDR2 SVGAGI. CDR3 length: 15 residues. CDR3 region: CASSYVLGPYTEQFF. The CDR3 DNA follows: TGTGCCAGCAGTTACGTCCTAGGACCTTACACTGAGCAGTTCTTC.

V usage is TRBV6-5 and J usage is TRBJ2-7; perhaps TRBD1 as D (6 bases). Looked up from germline, CDR1 is MNHEY and CDR2 is SVGAGI. The CDR3 contains 13 residues. The ends were cut back, 2 bases at V and 5 bases at J, with 10 bases in the middle. CDR3 in amino acids: CASSYTNRDEQYF. The DNA of the CDR3 is TGTGCCAGCAGTTACACTAACAGGGACGAGCAGTACTTC.

The chain is built from TRBV5-1 and TRBJ1-4; D ambiguous. The germline gives CDR1 SGHRS, CDR2 YFSETQ. There are 16 residues in the CDR3. V was cut by 0 bases and J by 0 bases, with 9 bases left in between. CDR3 in amino acids: CASSLGQLPTNEKLFF. DNA for the CDR3: TGCGCCAGCAGCTTGGGCCAGCTACCAACTAATGAAAAACTGTTTTTT.

This rearrangement joins TRBV27 to TRBJ2-1, with no clear D. This CDR3 has 11 residues. Per germline, CDR1 MNHEY and CDR2 SMNVEV (reference sequence). V gave up 5 bases and J gave up 11 bases, with 10 bases separating them. The CDR3: CASSDGRKQFF. The CDR3 region has the DNA TGTGCCAGCAGTGATGGAAGGAAGCAGTTCTTC.

The V gene is TRBV29-1, the J gene TRBJ2-3; a possible D gene is TRBD1 (6 bases). Looked up from germline, CDR1 is SQVTM and CDR2 is ANQGSEA. The CDR3 is made up of 20 amino acids. The V end was cut by 0 bases, the J end by 0 bases, with 25 bases between. This CDR3 is CSVEDWGNKRSGESTDTQYF. In nucleotides, the CDR3 is TGCAGCGTTGAAGATTGGGGAAACAAGAGGTCAGGGGAAAGCACAGATACGCAGTATTTT.

The V call is TRBV5-5, the J call TRBJ2-7; D perhaps matches TRBD1 (5 bases). The CDR3 runs 15 residues. Germline V lookup: CDR1 SGHKS, CDR2 YYEKEE (reference sequence). Trimming stripped 0 bases from V and 2 bases from J, with 12 bases between. For the CDR3, the DNA is TGTGCCAGCAGCTTGGAAAGGGGTCTTCCCTACGAGCAGTACTTC. Amino acids: CASSLERGLPYEQYF.

To note about this clone: Other DNA sequences in this sample translate to the same CDR3. The chain employs TRBV7-6 and TRBJ2-2; D may be TRBD2 (5 bases). Looked up from germline, CDR1 is SGHVS and CDR2 is FNYEAQ. V lost 1 base and J 2 bases, leaving 11 bases between the germline ends. The CDR3 is 16 amino acids. The CDR3: CASSLVAGRNTGELFF. DNA for the CDR3: TGTGCCAGCAGCTTAGTGGCTGGGAGAAACACCGGGGAGCTGTTTTTT. The full variable domain, in which reference TRBV7-6 and TRBJ2-2 provide the parts outside the CDR3, is GAGVSQSPRYKVTKRGQDVALRCDPISGHVSLYWYRQALGQGPEFLTYFNYEAQQDKSGLPNDRFSAERPEGSISTLTIQRTEQRDSAMYRCASSLVAGRNTGELFFGEGSRLTVL.

J is TRBJ2-7 and V is TRBV10-3; TRBD1 aligns across 8 bases. With V trimmed by 2 bases and J by 4 bases, 4 bases remained unmatched. The length of the CDR3 is 14 residues. The V gene's germline CDR1 is ENHRY and CDR2 SYGVKD. CDR3 region: CAISEGQGVYEQYF. The DNA for the CDR3 is TGTGCCATCAGTGAGGGACAGGGAGTTTACGAGCAGTACTTC.

The chain joins TRBV18 to TRBJ2-1, with a possible D match to TRBD2 (5 bases). CDR1 is KGHSH and CDR2 is LQKENI in the germline V gene. V lost 3 bases, J lost 5 bases, and 8 bases lay in between. CDR3 length equals 13 residues. In DNA form, the CDR3 reads TGTGCCAGCTCACCGGCGGGCAACAATGAGCAGTTCTTC. It encodes CASSPAGNNEQFF.

The rearrangement joins TRBV7-9 to TRBJ2-7; D call uncertain. Germline-derived CDR1 and CDR2 are SEHNR and FQNEAQ (reference sequence). V lost 6 bases and J lost 2, with 11 bases in between. This CDR3 spans 13 amino acids. CDR3 sequence (DNA): TGTGCCAGCAGTCATCAGGAAACCTACGAGCAGTACTTC. Its translation: CASSHQETYEQYF.

The chain is built from TRBV7-2 and TRBJ2-7, with no clear D. Germline lookup yields CDR1 SGHTA and CDR2 FQGNSA. The germline V and J ends were trimmed by 0 bases and 2 bases, with 11 bases remaining between them. CDR3 length: 15 residues. CDR3 sequence reads: CASSLAVQTPYEQYF. In DNA form, the CDR3 reads TGTGCCAGCAGCTTAGCGGTTCAAACCCCCTACGAGCAGTACTTC.

J is TRBJ2-6 and V is TRBV9; 8 nucleotides line up with TRBD2. Germline values: CDR1 SGDLS, CDR2 YYNGEE. V was clipped by 0 bases and J by 0 bases; unmatched bases: 11. CDR3 length equals 20 residues. CDR3 sequence (DNA): TGTGCCAGCAGCGTAGAGGTCCGGAGCGGGACTAGCTCTGGGGCCAACGTCCTGACTTTC. It yields the protein CASSVEVRSGTSSGANVLTF.

The CDR3 loop reads CSVVEGFPGELFF. The CDR3 nucleotides read TGCAGCGTTGTGGAGGGCTTCCCCGGGGAGCTGTTTTTT. This sequence joins TRBV29-1 and TRBJ2-2; D is perhaps TRBD2 (6 bases). This CDR3 region has 13 residues. Germline CDR1 is SQVTM and CDR2 is ANQGSEA. Between the trimmed V and J ends, which lost 4 bases and 6 bases, there was a span of 12 bases.

This clone was recorded only once. CDR3: CASSDGVLAPGYNEQFF. The CDR3 nucleotides are TGTGCCAGCAGTGACGGGGTTCTAGCGCCCGGGTACAATGAGCAGTTCTTC. V gene TRBV6-1 combines with J gene TRBJ2-1, with a possible D match to TRBD2 (6 bases). Germline lookup yields CDR1 MNHNS and CDR2 SASEGT. Trimming stripped 3 bases from V and 4 bases from J, with 19 bases between. The CDR3 is made up of 17 amino acids.

The chain has TRBV29-1 and TRBJ2-5; 11 bases agree with TRBD2. V was pared by 1 base and J by 4 bases, with 8 bases of the junction left unmatched. Germline CDR1 reads SQVTM; CDR2 reads ANQGSEA. The length of the CDR3 is 16 residues. CDR3 loop: CSVEALAGVSGETQYF. CDR3 in DNA: TGCAGCGTTGAAGCACTAGCGGGAGTATCCGGAGAGACCCAGTACTTC.

This clone was observed once. Other DNA sequences in the sample encode the same CDR3. The rearrangement uses TRBV7-9 and TRBJ2-7; 12 nucleotides line up with TRBD1. The CDR3 is 15 residues long. Germline V gene lookup returns CDR1 SEHNR and CDR2 FQNEAQ (reference sequence). The V segment lost 5 bases and the J segment 3 bases; nucleotides outside the gene matches: 5. CDR3 bases: TGTGCCAGCAGCCCGGGACAGGGGGCCTTCTACGAGCAGTACTTC. Protein sequence: CASSPGQGAFYEQYF.

The rearrangement uses TRBV30 and TRBJ2-7; no clear D. Per the germline V gene, CDR1 is GTSNPN and CDR2 is SVGIG (reference sequence). CDR3 length equals 16 residues. The ends were cut back, 0 bases at V and 6 bases at J, with 21 bases in the middle. CDR3 nucleotide sequence: TGTGCCTGGAGTGTCCCCCCTAGGCCCGACTCCCCCGAGCAGTACTTC. Translating it yields CAWSVPPRPDSPEQYF.

The chain employs TRBV5-5 and TRBJ2-1; D is ambiguous. The germline V and J ends were trimmed by 0 bases and 3 bases, with 16 bases remaining between them. The CDR3 covers 17 residues. The V gene's germline CDR1 is SGHKS and CDR2 YYEKEE (reference sequence). The CDR3 here is CASSLGTLEPLYNEQFF. The CDR3 DNA sequence: TGTGCCAGCAGCTTGGGGACCTTGGAACCCCTCTACAATGAGCAGTTCTTC. Supplemented by reference TRBV5-5 and TRBJ2-1, the full variable domain reads DAGVTQSPTHLIKTRGQQVTLRCSPISGHKSVSWYQQVLGQGPQFIFQYYEKEERGRGNFPDRFSARQFPNYSSELNVNALLLGDSALYLCASSLGTLEPLYNEQFFGPGTRLTVL.

This clone has only one observation. The chain uses TRBV7-8 and TRBJ2-7; TRBD1 is a possible D gene (7 bases). Between the trimmed V and J ends, which lost 5 bases and 0 bases, there was a span of 17 bases. The V gene's germline CDR1 is SGHVS and CDR2 FQNEAQ. The CDR3 covers 16 residues. The CDR3 DNA reads as TGTGCCAGCAGCATCAGCCCGGGGGACAGCTCCTACGAGCAGTACTTC. It translates to CASSISPGDSSYEQYF.

CDR3 protein: CASSSSPNSYNEQFF. The CDR3, as DNA: TGTGCCAGTTCCTCGAGTCCTAACTCCTACAATGAGCAGTTCTTC. J is TRBJ2-1 and V is TRBV19; no reliable D call. The V end was cut by 8 bases, the J end by 0 bases, with 14 bases between. The germline V gene encodes CDR1 LNHDA and CDR2 SQIVND (reference sequence). The CDR3 is 15 amino acids.

V is TRBV5-6 and J is TRBJ2-1, with TRBD2 identical over 10 bases. CDR1 is SGHDT and CDR2 is YYEEEE in the germline V gene. The trim removed 0 bases at V and 9 bases at J, leaving 3 bases unmatched. The CDR3 runs to 14 residues. CDR3 amino acids: CASSLALAGPEQFF. For the CDR3, the DNA is TGTGCCAGCAGCTTGGCACTAGCGGGACCTGAGCAGTTCTTC. The full variable domain, in which reference TRBV5-6 and TRBJ2-1 provide the parts outside the CDR3, is DAGVTQSPTHLIKTRGQQVTLRCSPKSGHDTVSWYQQALGQGPQFIFQYYEEEERQRGNFPDRFSGHQFPNYSSELNVNALLLGDSALYLCASSLALAGPEQFFGPGTRLTVL.

The chain is built from TRBV4-3 and TRBJ2-7, with D possibly being TRBD1 or TRBD2 (5 bases each). Germline CDR1 is LGHNA and CDR2 is YSLEER. The CDR3 length is 15 residues. V lost 4 bases and J 3 bases, leaving 16 bases between the germline ends. This CDR3 reads CASSLVRDGGYEQYF. The CDR3 region has the DNA TGCGCCAGCAGCCTAGTCCGGGACGGCGGCTACGAGCAGTACTTC.

This clone was observed a handful of times. At the DNA level, this CDR3 is encoded by other sequences in the same sample as well. The V call is TRBV15, the J call TRBJ2-7, with TRBD1 matching 10 bases. Trimming cost V 5 bases and J 5 bases; bases outside gene matches: 3. The length of the CDR3 is 13 residues. Germline CDR1 is LNHNV and CDR2 is YYDKDF (reference sequence). CDR3 DNA sequence: TGTGCCACCAGCCGGGACAGGGGCCACGAGCAGTACTTC. This encodes CATSRDRGHEQYF.

The gene calls are TRBV6-5 and TRBJ2-7; TRBD2 aligns across 7 bases. Germline CDR1 MNHEY, CDR2 SVGAGI. There are 14 residues in the CDR3. The trim removed 6 bases at V and 0 bases at J, leaving 5 bases unmatched. The chain's CDR3 is CASRLAGASYEQYF. The CDR3 nucleotides are TGTGCCAGCAGGTTGGCGGGAGCCTCCTACGAGCAGTACTTC.